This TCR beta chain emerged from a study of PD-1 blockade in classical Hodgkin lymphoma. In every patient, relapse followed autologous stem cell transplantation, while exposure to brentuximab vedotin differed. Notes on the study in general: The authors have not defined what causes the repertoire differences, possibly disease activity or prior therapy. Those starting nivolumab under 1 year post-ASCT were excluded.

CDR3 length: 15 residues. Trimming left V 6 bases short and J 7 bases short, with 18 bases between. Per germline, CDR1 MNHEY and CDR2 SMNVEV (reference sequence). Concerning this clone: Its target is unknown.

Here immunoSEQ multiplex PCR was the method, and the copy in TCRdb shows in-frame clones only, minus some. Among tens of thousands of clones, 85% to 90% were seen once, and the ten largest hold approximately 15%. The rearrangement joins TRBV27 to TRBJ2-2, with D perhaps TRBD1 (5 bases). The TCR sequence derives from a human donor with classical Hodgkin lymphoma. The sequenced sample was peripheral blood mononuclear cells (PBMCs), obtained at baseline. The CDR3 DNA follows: TGTGCCAGCAGCTTTGCCATTCAGGGCGTCGGGGAGCTGTTTTTT. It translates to CASSFAIQGVGELFF.